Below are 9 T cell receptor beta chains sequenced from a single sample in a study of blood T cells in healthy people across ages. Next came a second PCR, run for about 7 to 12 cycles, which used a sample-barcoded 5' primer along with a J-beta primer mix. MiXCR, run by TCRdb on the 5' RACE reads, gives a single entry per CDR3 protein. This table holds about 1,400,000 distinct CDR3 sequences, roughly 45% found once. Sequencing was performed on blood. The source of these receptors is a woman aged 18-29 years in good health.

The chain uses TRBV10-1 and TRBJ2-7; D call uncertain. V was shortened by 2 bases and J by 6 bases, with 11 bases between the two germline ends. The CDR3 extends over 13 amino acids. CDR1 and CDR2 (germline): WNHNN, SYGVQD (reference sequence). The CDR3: CASSEQTRSEQYF. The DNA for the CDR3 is TGCGCCAGCAGTGAGCAAACTCGGTCCGAGCAGTACTTC.

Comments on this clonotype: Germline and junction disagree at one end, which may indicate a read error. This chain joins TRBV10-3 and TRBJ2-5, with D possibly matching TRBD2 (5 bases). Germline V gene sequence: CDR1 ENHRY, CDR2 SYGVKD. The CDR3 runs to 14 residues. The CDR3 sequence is CAIRVGVDQEAQYF. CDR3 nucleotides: TGTGCCATCCGGGTCGGGGTAGACCAAGAGGCCCAGTACTTC.

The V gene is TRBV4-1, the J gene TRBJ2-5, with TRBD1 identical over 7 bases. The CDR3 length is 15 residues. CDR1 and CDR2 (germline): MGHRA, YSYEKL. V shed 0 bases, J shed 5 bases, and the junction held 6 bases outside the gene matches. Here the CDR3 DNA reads TGCGCCAGCAGCCAAGACAGGGGGTTCGGTGAGACCCAGTACTTC. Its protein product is CASSQDRGFGETQYF.

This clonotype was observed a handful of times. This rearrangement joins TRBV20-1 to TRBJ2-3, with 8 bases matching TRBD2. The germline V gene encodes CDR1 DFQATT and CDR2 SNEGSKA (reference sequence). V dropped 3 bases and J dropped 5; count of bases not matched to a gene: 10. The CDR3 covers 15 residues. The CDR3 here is CSASGLAEVVDTQYF. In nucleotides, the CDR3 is TGCAGTGCTAGTGGACTAGCAGAAGTGGTAGATACGCAGTATTTT.

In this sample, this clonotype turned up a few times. CDR3 residues: CASYKGGHETQYF. The CDR3 coding sequence is TGCGCCAGCTACAAAGGAGGGCACGAGACCCAGTACTTC. The J gene is TRBJ2-5, the V gene TRBV5-1; the D gene is possibly TRBD2 (6 bases). The ends were cut back, 7 bases at V and 5 bases at J, with 15 bases in the middle. The CDR3 totals 13 residues. Germline CDR1 reads SGHRS; CDR2 reads YFSETQ.

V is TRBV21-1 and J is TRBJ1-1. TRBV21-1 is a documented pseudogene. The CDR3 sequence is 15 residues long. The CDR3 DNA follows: TGTGCCAGCAGCAAAGCGAGCAGCTTAAAGACTGAAGCTTTCTTT. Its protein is CASSKASSLKTEAFF.

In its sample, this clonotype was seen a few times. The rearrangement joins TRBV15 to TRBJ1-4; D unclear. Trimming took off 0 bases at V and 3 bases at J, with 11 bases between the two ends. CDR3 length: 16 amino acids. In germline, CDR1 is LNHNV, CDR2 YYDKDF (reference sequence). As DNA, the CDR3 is TGTGCCACCAGCAGAGATCGAGGGTTCGCTAATGAAAAACTGTTTTTT. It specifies CATSRDRGFANEKLFF.

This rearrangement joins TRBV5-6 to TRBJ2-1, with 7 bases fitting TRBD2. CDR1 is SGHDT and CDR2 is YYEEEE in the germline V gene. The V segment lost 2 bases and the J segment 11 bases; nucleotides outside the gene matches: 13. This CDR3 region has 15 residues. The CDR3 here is CASSLKRGTAQKQFF. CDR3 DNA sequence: TGTGCCAGCAGCTTAAAGCGGGGAACAGCTCAGAAGCAGTTCTTC.

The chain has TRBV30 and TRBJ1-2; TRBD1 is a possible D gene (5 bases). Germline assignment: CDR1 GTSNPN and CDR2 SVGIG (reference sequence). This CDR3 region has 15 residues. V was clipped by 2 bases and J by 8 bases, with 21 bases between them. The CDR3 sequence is CAWSFGLRGPGGYTF. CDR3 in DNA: TGTGCCTGGAGTTTCGGTTTAAGGGGTCCGGGAGGCTACACCTTC. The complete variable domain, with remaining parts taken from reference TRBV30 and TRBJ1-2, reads SQTIHQWPATLVQPVGSPLSLECTVEGTSNPNLYWYRQAAGRGLQLLFYSVGIGQISSEVPQNLSASRPQDRQFILSSKKLLLSDSGFYLCAWSFGLRGPGGYTFGSGTRLTVV.